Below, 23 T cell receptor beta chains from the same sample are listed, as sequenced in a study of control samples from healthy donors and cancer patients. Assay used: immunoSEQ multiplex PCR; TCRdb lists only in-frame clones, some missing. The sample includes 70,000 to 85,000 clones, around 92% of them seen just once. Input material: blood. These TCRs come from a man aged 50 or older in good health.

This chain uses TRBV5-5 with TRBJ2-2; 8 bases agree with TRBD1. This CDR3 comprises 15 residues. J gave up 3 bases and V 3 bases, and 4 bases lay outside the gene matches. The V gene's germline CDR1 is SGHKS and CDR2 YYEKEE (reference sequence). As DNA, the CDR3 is TGTGCCAGCAGCTCGCTGACAGGGGACACCGGGGAGCTGTTTTTT. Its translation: CASSSLTGDTGELFF.

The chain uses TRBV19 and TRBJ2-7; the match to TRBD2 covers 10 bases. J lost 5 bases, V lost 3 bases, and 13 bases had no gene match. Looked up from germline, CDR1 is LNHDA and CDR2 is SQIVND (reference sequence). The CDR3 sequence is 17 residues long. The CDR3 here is CASSIALGAGGRNEQYF. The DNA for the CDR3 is TGTGCCAGTAGTATCGCTCTGGGAGCGGGGGGGCGGAACGAGCAGTACTTC.

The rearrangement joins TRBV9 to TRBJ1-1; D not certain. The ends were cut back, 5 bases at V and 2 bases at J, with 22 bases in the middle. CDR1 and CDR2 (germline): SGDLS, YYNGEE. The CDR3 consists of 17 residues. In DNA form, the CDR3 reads TGTGCCAGCAGAAAACGCCCCGACTCATCTGGAAACACTGAAGCTTTCTTT. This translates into CASRKRPDSSGNTEAFF.

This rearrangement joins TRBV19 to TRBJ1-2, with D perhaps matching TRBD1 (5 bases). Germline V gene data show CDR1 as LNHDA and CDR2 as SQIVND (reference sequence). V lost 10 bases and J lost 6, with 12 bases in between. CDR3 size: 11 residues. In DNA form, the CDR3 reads TGTGCCACCGACAGTGGGGATGGCTACACCTTC. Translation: CATDSGDGYTF.

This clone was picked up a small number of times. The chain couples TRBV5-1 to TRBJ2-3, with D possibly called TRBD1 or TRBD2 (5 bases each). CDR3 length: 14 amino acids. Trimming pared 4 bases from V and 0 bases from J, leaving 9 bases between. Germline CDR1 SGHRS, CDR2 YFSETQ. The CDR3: CASSRDGSTDTQYF. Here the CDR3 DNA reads TGCGCCAGCAGCCGGGACGGGAGCACAGATACGCAGTATTTT.

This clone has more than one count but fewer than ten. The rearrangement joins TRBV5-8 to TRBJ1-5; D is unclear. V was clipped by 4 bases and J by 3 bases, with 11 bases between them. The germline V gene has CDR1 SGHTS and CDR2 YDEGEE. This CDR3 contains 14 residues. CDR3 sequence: CASSRWVFNQPQHF. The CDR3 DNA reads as TGTGCCAGCAGCCGTTGGGTCTTCAATCAGCCCCAGCATTTT.

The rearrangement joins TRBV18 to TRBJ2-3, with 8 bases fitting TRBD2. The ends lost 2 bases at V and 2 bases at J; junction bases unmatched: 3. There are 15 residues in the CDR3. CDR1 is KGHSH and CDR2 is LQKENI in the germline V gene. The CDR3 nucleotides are TGTGCCAGCTCACCAGGCGGGGGGTACACAGATACGCAGTATTTT. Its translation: CASSPGGGYTDTQYF.

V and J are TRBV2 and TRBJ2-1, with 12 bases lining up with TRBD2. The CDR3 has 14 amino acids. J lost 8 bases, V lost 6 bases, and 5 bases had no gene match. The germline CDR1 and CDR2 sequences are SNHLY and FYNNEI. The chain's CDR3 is CASSALAGGDEQFF. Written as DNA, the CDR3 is TGTGCCAGCAGCGCTCTAGCGGGGGGGGATGAGCAGTTCTTC. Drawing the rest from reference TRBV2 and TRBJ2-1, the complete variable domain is EPEVTQTPSHQVTQMGQEVILRCVPISNHLYFYWYRQILGQKVEFLVSFYNNEISEKSEIFDDQFSVERPDGSNFTLKIRSTKLEDSAMYFCASSALAGGDEQFFGPGTRLTVL.

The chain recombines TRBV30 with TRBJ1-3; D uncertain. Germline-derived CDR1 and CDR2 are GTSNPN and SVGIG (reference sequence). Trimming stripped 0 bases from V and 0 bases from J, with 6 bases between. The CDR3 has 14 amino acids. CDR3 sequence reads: CAWSVLASGNTIYF. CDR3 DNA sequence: TGTGCCTGGAGTGTTTTGGCCTCTGGAAACACCATATATTTT.

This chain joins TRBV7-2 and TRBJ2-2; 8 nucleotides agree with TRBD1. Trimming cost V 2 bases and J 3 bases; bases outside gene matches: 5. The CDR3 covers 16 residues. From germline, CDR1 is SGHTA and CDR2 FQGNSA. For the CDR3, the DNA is TGTGCCAGCAGCTTACGGTTGACAGGGGACACCGGGGAGCTGTTTTTT. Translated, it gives CASSLRLTGDTGELFF.

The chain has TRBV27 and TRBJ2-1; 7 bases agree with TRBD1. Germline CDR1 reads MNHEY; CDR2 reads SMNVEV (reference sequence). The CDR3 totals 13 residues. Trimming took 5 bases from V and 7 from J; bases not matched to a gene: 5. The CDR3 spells CASSVNRGNEQFF. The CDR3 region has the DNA TGTGCCAGCAGTGTTAACAGGGGAAATGAGCAGTTCTTC.

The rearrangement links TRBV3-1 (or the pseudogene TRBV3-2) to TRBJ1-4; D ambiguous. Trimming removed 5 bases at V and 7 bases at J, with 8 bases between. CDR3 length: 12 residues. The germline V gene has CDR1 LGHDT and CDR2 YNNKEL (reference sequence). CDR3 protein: CASSGGSEKLFF. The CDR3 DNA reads TGTGCCAGCAGCGGCGGGAGTGAAAAACTGTTTTTT.

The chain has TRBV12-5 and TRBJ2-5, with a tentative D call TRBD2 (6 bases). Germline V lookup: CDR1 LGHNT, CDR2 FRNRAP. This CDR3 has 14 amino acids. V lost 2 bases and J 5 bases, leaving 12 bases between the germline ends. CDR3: CASGLNGGEETQYF. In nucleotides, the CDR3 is TGTGCTAGTGGTTTGAACGGCGGGGAGGAGACCCAGTACTTC.

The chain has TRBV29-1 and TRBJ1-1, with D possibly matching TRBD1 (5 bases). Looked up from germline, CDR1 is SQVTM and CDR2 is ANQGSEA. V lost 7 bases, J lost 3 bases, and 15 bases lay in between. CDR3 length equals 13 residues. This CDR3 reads CSALDSLHTEAFF. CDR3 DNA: TGCAGCGCTCTAGACAGTTTACACACTGAAGCTTTCTTT.

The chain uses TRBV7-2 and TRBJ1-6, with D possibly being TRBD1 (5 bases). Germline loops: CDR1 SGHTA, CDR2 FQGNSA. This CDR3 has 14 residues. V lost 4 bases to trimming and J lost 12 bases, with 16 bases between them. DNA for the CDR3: TGTGCCAGCAGCTCACAAGGCCAGGGAGAACCCCTCCACTTT. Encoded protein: CASSSQGQGEPLHF.

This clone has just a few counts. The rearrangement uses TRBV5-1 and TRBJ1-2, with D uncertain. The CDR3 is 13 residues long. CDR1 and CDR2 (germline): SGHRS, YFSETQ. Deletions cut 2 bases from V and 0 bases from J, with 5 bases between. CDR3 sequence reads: CASSLGANYGYTF. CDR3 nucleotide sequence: TGCGCCAGCAGCTTAGGAGCTAACTATGGCTACACCTTC.

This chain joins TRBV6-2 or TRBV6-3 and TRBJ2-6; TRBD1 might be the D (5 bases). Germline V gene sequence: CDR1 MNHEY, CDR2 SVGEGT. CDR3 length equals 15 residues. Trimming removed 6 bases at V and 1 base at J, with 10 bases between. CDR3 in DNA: TGTGCCAGCAGCCACAGGAGTTCTGGGGCCAACGTCCTGACTTTC. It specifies CASSHRSSGANVLTF.

CDR3 bases: TGTGCCATCAGTGAGGAGGGTGCGAACACTGAAGCTTTCTTT. It specifies CAISEEGANTEAFF. V usage is TRBV10-3 and J usage is TRBJ1-1; D unclear. From germline, CDR1 is ENHRY and CDR2 SYGVKD. Trimming took 2 bases from V and 1 from J, leaving 8 bases between them. This CDR3 comprises 14 residues.

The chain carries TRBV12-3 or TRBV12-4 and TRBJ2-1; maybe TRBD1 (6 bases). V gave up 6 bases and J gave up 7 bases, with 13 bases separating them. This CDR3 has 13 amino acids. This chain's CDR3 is CASSRQEKNEQFF. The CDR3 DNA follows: TGTGCCAGCAGCAGACAGGAAAAAAATGAGCAGTTCTTC.

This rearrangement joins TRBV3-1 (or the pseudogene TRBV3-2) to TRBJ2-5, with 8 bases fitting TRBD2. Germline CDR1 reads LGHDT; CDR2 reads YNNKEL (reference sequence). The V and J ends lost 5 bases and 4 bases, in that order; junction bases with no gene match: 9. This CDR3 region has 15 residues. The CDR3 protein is CASSFRTSPRETQYF. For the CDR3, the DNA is TGTGCCAGCAGCTTCCGGACTAGCCCGAGAGAGACCCAGTACTTC.

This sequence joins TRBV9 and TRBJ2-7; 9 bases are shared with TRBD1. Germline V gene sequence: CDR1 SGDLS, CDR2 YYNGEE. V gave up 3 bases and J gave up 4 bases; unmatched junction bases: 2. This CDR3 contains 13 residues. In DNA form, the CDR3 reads TGTGCCAGCAGCGCCGGGACAGGGTACGAGCAGTACTTC. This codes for CASSAGTGYEQYF.

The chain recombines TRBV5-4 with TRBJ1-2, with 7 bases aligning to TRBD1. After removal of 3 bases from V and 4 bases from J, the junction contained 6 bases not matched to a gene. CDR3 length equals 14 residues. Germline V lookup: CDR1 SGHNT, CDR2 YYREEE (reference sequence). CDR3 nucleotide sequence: TGTGCCAGCAGCTCAGGACAGGTCCCCTATGGCTACACCTTC. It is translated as CASSSGQVPYGYTF. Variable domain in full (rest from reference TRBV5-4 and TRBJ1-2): ETGVTQSPTHLIKTRGQQVTLRCSSQSGHNTVSWYQQALGQGPQFIFQYYREEENGRGNFPPRFSGLQFPNYSSELNVNALELDDSALYLCASSSGQVPYGYTFGSGTRLTVV.

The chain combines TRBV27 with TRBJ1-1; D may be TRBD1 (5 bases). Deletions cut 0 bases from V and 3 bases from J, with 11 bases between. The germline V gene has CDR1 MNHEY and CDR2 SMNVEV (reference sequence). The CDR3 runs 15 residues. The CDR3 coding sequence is TGTGCCAGCAGTTTATCGATAGAGGGGTACACTGAAGCTTTCTTT. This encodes CASSLSIEGYTEAFF.